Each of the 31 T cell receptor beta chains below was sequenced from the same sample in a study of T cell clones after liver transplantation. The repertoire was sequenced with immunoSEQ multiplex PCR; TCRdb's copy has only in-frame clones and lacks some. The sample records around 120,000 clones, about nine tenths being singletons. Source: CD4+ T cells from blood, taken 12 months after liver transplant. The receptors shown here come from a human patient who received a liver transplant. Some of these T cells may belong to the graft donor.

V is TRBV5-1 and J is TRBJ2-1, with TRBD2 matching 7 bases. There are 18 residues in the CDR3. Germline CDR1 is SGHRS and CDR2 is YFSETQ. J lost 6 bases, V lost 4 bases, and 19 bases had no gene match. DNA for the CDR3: TGCGCCAGCAGCAACACCCCCGGGACTACCGGTTGGGGCAATGAGCAGTTCTTC. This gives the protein CASSNTPGTTGWGNEQFF.

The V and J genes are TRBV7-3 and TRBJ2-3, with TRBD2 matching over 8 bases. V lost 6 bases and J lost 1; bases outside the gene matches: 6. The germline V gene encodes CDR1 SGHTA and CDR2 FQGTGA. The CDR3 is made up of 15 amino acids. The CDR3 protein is CASSPTTSGTDTQYF. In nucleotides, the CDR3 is TGTGCCAGCAGTCCTACGACTAGCGGCACAGATACGCAGTATTTT.

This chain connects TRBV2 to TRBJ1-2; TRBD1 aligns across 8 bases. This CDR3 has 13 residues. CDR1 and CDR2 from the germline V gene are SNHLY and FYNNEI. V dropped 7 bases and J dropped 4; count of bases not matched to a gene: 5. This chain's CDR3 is CASTDREGYGYTF. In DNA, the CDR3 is TGTGCCAGCACGGACAGGGAGGGCTATGGCTACACCTTC.

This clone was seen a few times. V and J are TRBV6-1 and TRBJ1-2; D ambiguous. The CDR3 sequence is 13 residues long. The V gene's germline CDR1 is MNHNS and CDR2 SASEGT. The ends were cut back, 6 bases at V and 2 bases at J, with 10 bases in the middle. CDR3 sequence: CASSRNPNYGYTF. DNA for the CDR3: TGTGCCAGCAGCCGGAATCCAAACTATGGCTACACCTTC.

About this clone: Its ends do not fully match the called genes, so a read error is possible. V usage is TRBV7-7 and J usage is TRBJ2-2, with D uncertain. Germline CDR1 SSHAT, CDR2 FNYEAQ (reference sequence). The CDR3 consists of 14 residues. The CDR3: CASSRIPGTGELFF. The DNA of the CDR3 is TGTGCTAGCAGCCGAATCCCGGGCACCGGGGAGCTGTTTTTT.

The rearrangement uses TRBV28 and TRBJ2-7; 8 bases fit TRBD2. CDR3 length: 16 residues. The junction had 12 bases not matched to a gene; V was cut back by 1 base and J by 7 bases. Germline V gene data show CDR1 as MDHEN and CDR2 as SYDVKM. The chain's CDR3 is CASSLSTSGSEGEQYF. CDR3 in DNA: TGTGCCAGCAGTTTATCCACTAGCGGATCTGAGGGAGAGCAGTACTTC.

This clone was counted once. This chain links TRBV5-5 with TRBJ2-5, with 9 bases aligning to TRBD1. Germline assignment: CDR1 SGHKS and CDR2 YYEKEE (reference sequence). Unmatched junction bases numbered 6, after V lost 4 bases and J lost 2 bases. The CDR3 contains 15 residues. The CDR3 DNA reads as TGTGCCAGCAGCCCCGGGACAGGGCGTCAAGAGACCCAGTACTTC. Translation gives CASSPGTGRQETQYF.

CDR3 nucleotides: TGTGCCAGCAGTGTTAGAGTAGCCAAAAACATTCAGTACTTC. Protein sequence: CASSVRVAKNIQYF. V gene TRBV6-1 combines with J gene TRBJ2-4, with D hard to call. Trimming removed 4 bases at V and 0 bases at J, with 7 bases between. CDR3 length equals 14 residues. CDR1 is MNHNS, CDR2 SASEGT, per germline.

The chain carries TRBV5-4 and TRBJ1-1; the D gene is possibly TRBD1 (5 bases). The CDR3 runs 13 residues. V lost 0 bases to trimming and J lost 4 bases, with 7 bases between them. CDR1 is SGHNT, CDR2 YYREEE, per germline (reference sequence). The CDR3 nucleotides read TGTGCCAGCAGCTTGGATGGGGGCACTGAAGCTTTCTTT. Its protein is CASSLDGGTEAFF.

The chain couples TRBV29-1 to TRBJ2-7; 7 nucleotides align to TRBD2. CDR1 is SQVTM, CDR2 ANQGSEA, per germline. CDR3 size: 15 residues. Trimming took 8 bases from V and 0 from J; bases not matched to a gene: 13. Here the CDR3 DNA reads TGCAGCATCCTGGGGGGGGACTATACCTCCTACGAGCAGTACTTC. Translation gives CSILGGDYTSYEQYF.

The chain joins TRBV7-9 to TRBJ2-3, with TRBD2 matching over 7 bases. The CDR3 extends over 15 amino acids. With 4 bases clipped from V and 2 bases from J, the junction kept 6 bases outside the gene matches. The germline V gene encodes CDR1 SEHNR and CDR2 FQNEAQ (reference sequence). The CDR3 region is CASSSTSQATDTQYF. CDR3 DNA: TGTGCCAGCAGCTCGACTAGCCAGGCCACAGATACGCAGTATTTT. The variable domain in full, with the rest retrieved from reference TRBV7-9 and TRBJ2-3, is DTGVSQNPRHKITKRGQNVTFRCDPISEHNRLYWYRQTLGQGPEFLTYFQNEAQLEKSRLLSDRFSAERPKGSFSTLEIQRTEQGDSAMYLCASSSTSQATDTQYFGPGTRLTVL.

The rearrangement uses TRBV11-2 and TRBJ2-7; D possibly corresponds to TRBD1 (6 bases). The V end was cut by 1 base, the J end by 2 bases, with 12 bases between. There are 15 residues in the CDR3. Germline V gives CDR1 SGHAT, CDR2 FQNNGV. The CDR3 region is CASSLGNRATYEQYF. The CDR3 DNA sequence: TGTGCCAGCAGCTTAGGAAACAGGGCCACCTACGAGCAGTACTTC.

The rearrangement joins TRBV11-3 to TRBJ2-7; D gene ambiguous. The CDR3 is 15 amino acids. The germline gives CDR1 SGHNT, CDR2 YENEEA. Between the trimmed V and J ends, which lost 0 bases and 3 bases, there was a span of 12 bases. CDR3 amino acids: CASSLETQFNYEQYF. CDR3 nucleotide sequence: TGTGCCAGCAGCTTAGAGACTCAATTCAACTACGAGCAGTACTTC.

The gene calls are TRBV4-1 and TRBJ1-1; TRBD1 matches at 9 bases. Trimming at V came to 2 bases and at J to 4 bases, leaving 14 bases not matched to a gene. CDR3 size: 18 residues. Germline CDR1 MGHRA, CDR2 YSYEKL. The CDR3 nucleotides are TGCGCCAGCAGCCAACCCCGGGACAGGGCGGACGTAGCCACTGAAGCTTTCTTT. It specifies CASSQPRDRADVATEAFF.

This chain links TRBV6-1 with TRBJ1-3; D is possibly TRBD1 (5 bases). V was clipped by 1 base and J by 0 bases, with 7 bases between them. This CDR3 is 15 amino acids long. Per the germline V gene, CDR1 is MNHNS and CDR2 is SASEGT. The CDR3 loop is CASSEGQLSGNTIYF. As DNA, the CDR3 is TGTGCCAGCAGTGAAGGACAGCTCTCTGGAAACACCATATATTTT.

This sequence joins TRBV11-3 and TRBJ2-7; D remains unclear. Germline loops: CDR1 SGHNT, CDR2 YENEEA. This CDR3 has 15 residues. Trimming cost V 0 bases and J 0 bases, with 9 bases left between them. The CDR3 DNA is TGTGCCAGCAGCTTAGATGCAGGCCCCTCCTACGAGCAGTACTTC. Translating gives CASSLDAGPSYEQYF.

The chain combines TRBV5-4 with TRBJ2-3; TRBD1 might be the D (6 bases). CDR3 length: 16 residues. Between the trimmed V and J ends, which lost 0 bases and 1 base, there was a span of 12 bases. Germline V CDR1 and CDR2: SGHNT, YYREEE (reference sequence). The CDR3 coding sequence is TGTGCCAGCAGCTTGGCCGCAGGGGCCCGCACAGATACGCAGTATTTT. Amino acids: CASSLAAGARTDTQYF.

DNA of the CDR3: TGTGCCAGCAAAAGACAGGGCCGTCAAGAGACCCAGTACTTC. Residues: CASKRQGRQETQYF. The V gene is TRBV2, the J gene TRBJ2-5, with 7 bases lining up with TRBD1. Germline CDR1 SNHLY, CDR2 FYNNEI. The CDR3 has 14 amino acids. After removal of 7 bases from V and 2 bases from J, the junction contained 7 bases not matched to a gene.

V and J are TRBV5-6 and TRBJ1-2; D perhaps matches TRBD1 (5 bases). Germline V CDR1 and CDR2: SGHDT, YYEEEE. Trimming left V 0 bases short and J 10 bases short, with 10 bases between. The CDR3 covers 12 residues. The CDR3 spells CASSLGQGDYTF. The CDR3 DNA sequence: TGTGCCAGCAGCTTGGGGCAGGGCGACTACACCTTC.

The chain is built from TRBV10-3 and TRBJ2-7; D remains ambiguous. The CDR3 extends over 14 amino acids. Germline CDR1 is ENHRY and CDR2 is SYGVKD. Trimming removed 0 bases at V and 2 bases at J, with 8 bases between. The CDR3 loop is CAISESIGPYEQYF. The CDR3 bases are TGTGCCATCAGTGAGTCAATAGGTCCCTACGAGCAGTACTTC.

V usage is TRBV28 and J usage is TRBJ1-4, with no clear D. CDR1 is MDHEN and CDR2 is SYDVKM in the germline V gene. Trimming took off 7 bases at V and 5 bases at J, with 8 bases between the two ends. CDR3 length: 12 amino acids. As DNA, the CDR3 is TGTGCCAGCAATATAGGCAATGAAAAACTGTTTTTT. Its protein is CASNIGNEKLFF.

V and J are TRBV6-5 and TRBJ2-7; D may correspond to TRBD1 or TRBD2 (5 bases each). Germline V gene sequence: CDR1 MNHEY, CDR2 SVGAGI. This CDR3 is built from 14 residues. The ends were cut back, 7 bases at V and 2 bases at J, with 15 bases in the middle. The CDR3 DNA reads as TGTGCCAGCATTCGGGGTTTGGGGGCCTACGAGCAGTACTTC. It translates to CASIRGLGAYEQYF.

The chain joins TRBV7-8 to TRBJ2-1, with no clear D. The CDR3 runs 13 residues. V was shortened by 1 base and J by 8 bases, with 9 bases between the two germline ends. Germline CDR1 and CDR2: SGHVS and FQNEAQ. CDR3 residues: CASSLVFGDEQFF. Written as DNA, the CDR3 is TGTGCCAGCAGCTTAGTGTTCGGTGATGAGCAGTTCTTC.

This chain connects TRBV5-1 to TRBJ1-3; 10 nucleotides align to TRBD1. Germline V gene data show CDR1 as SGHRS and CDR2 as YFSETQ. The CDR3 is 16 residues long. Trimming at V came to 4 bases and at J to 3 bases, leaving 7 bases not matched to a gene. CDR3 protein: CASSLRTGGIGNTIYF. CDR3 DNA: TGCGCCAGCAGCCTGCGGACAGGGGGAATTGGAAACACCATATATTTT.

The CDR3 region has the DNA TGTGCCACCACTAGGGAATTAAGTGGCTACACCTTC. Its translation: CATTRELSGYTF. This chain joins TRBV6-1 and TRBJ1-2; D remains ambiguous. Germline V gene sequence: CDR1 MNHNS, CDR2 SASEGT. Trimming left V 10 bases short and J 7 bases short, with 16 bases between. This CDR3 is built from 12 residues.

The CDR3 loop is CASSDRANTEAFF. DNA for the CDR3: TGTGCCAGTAGTGACAGGGCGAACACTGAAGCTTTCTTT. The chain couples TRBV19 to TRBJ1-1; 7 bases match TRBD1. Germline values: CDR1 LNHDA, CDR2 SQIVND (reference sequence). The length of the CDR3 is 13 residues. The junction had 1 base not matched to a gene; V was cut back by 5 bases and J by 1 base.

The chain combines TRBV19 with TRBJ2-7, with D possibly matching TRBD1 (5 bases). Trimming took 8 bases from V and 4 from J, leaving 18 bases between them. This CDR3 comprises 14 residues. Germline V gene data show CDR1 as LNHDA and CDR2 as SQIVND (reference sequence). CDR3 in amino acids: CASRRVQGPYEQYF. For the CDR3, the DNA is TGTGCCAGTCGCCGGGTCCAGGGCCCTTACGAGCAGTACTTC.

CDR3 protein: CASSQSLLGEQFF. CDR3 bases: TGCGCCAGCAGTCAAAGTCTCTTGGGGGAGCAGTTCTTC. The V and J genes are TRBV10-1 and TRBJ2-1; D is uncertain. V was cut by 5 bases and J by 10 bases, with 15 bases left in between. Germline V gene sequence: CDR1 WNHNN, CDR2 SYGVQD (reference sequence). There are 13 residues in the CDR3.

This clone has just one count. The CDR3 bases are TGTGCCAGCAGTTGGGGGACTAGCGGCTACGAGCAGTACTTC. This sequence encodes CASSWGTSGYEQYF. The chain recombines TRBV28 with TRBJ2-7; TRBD2 matches 11 bases. V dropped 4 bases and J dropped 3; count of bases not matched to a gene: 2. The CDR3 is made up of 14 amino acids. The germline V gene has CDR1 MDHEN and CDR2 SYDVKM.

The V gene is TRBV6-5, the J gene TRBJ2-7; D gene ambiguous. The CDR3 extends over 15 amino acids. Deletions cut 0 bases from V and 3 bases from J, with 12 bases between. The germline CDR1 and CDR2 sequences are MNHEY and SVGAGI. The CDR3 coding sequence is TGTGCCAGCAGTTACTCAAGTATAGGGAACTACGAGCAGTACTTC. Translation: CASSYSSIGNYEQYF.

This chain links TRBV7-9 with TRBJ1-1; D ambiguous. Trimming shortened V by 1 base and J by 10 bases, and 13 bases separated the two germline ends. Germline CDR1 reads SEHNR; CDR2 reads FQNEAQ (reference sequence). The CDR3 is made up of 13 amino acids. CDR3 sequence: CASSLVGDSLAFF. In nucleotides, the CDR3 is TGTGCCAGCAGCTTAGTGGGAGATTCTTTAGCTTTCTTT.